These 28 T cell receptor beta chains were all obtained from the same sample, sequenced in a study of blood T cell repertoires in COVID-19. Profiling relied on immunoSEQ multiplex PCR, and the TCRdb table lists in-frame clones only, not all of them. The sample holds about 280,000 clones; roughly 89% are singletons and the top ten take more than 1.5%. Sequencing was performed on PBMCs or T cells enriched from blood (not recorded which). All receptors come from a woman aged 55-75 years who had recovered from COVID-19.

The CDR3 loop reads CASSPKERPQHF. CDR3 DNA sequence: TGCGCCAGCAGTCCGAAGGAGAGGCCCCAGCATTTT. The chain has TRBV23-1 and TRBJ1-5; D is uncertain. TRBV23-1 belongs to the ORF category, with a function that is uncertain. This CDR3 is built from 12 residues. The V and J ends lost 4 bases and 9 bases respectively, with 10 bases between them.

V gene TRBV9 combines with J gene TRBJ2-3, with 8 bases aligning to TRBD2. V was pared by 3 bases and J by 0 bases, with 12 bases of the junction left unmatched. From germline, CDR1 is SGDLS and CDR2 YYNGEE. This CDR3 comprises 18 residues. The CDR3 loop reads CASSAPLAGTPSTDTQYF. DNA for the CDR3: TGTGCCAGCAGCGCCCCGTTAGCGGGGACGCCTAGCACAGATACGCAGTATTTT. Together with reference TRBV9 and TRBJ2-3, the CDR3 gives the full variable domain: DSGVTQTPKHLITATGQRVTLRCSPRSGDLSVYWYQQSLDQGLQFLIQYYNGEERAKGNILERFSAQQFPDLHSELNLSSLELGDSALYFCASSAPLAGTPSTDTQYFGPGTRLTVL.

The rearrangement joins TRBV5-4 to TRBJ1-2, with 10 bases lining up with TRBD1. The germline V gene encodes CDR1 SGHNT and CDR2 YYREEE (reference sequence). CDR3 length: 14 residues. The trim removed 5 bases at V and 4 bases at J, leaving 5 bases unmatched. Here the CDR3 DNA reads TGTGCCAGCAGAACCGGGACAGGGGCCTATGGCTACACCTTC. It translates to CASRTGTGAYGYTF.

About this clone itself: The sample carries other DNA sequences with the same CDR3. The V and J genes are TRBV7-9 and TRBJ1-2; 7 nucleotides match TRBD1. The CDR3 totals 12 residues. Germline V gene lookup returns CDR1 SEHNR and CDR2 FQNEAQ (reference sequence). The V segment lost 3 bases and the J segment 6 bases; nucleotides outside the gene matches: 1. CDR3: CASSFTGDGYTF. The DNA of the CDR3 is TGTGCCAGCAGCTTCACAGGGGATGGCTACACCTTC.

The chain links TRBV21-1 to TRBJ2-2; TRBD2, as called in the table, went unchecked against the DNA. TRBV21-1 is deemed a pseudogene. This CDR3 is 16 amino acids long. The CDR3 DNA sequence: TGTGCCAGCAGCACCTGGGAGCGGGAGGCCACCGGGGAGCTGTTTTTT. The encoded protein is CASSTWEREATGELFF.

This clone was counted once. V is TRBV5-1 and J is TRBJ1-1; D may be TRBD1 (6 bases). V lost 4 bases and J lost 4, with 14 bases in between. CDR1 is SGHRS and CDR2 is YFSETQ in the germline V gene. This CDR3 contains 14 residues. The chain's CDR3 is CASSPTQGGTEAFF. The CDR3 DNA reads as TGCGCCAGCAGCCCAACACAGGGTGGCACTGAAGCTTTCTTT.

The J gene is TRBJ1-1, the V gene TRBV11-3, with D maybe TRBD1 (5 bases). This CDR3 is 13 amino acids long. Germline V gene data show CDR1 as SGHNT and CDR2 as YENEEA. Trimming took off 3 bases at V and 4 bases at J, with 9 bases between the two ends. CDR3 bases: TGTGCCAGCAGCTTCAATCAGGGCACTGAAGCTTTCTTT. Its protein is CASSFNQGTEAFF. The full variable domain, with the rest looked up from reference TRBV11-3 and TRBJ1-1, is EAGVVQSPRYKIIEKKQPVAFWCNPISGHNTLYWYLQNLGQGPELLIRYENEEAVDDSQLPKDRFSAERLKGVDSTLKIQPAELGDSAVYLCASSFNQGTEAFFGQGTRLTVV.

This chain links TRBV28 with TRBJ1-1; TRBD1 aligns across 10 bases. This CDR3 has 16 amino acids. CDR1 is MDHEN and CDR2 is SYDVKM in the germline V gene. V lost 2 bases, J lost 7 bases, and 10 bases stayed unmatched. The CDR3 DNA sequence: TGTGCCAGCAGTTTAGGGGGACAGGGGACAGAAAGTGAAGCTTTCTTT. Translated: CASSLGGQGTESEAFF.

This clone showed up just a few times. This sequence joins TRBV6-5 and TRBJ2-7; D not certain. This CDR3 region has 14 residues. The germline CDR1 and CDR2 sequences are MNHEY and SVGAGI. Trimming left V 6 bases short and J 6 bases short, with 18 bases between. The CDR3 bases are TGTGCCAGCAGGTTAGGCCAGGTTGAATCCGAGCAGTACTTC. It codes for CASRLGQVESEQYF.

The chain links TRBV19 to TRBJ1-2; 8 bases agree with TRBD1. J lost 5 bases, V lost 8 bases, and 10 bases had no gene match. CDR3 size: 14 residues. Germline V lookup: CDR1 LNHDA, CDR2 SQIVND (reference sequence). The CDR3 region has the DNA TGTGCCAGTCAAGCAGGGGGCGCAGAATATGGCTACACCTTC. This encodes CASQAGGAEYGYTF.

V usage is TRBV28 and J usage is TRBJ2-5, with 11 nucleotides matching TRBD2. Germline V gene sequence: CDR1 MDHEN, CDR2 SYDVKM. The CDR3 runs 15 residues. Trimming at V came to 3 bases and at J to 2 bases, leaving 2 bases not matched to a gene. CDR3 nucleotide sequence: TGTGCCAGCAGTTTGAGACTAGCGGGACAAGAGACCCAGTACTTC. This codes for CASSLRLAGQETQYF.

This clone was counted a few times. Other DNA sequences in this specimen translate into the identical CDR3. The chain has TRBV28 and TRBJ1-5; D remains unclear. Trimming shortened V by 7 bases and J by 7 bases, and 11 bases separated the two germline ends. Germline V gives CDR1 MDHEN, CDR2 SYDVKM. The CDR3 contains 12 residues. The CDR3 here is CASNEGAQPQHF. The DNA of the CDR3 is TGTGCCAGCAATGAGGGAGCGCAGCCCCAGCATTTT.

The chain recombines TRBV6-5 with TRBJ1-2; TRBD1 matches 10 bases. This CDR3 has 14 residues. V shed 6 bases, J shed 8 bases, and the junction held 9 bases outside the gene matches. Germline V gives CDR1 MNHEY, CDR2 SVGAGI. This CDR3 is CASRGDRGLRGYTF. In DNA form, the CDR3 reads TGTGCCAGCAGGGGGGACAGGGGATTAAGGGGCTACACCTTC.

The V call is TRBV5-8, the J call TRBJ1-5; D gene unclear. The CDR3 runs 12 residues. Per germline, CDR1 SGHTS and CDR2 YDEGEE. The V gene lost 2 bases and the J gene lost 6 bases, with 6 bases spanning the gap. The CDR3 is CASSFWAQPQHF. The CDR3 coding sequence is TGTGCCAGCAGCTTCTGGGCTCAGCCCCAGCATTTT.

This chain's CDR3 is CASSLQAGGSDTQYF. For the CDR3, the DNA is TGTGCCAGCAGCCTACAAGCGGGAGGTTCAGATACGCAGTATTTT. The chain joins TRBV3-1 (or the pseudogene TRBV3-2) to TRBJ2-3, with 9 bases fitting TRBD2. Germline loops: CDR1 LGHDT, CDR2 YNNKEL (reference sequence). V was clipped by 4 bases and J by 4 bases; unmatched bases: 6. The CDR3 consists of 15 residues.

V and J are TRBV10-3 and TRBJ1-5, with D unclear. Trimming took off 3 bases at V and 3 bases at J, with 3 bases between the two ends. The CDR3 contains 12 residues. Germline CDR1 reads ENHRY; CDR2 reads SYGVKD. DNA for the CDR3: TGTGCCATCAGTGATATCAATCAGCCCCAGCATTTT. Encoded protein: CAISDINQPQHF.

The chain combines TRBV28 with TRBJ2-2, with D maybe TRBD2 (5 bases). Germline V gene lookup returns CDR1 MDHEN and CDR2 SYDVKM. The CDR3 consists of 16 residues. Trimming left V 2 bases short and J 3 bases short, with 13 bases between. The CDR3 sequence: CASSLMAAGDTGELFF. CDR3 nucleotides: TGTGCCAGCAGTTTAATGGCGGCCGGGGACACCGGGGAGCTGTTTTTT.

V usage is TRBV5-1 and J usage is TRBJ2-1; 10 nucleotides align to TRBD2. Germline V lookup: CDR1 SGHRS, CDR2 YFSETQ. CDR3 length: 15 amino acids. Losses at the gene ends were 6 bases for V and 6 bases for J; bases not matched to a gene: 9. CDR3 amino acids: CASTSGGAEVNEQFF. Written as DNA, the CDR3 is TGCGCCAGCACAAGCGGGGGGGCCGAAGTCAATGAGCAGTTCTTC. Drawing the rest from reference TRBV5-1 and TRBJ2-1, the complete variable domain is KAGVTQTPRYLIKTRGQQVTLSCSPISGHRSVSWYQQTPGQGLQFLFEYFSETQRNKGNFPGRFSGRQFSNSRSEMNVSTLELGDSALYLCASTSGGAEVNEQFFGPGTRLTVL.

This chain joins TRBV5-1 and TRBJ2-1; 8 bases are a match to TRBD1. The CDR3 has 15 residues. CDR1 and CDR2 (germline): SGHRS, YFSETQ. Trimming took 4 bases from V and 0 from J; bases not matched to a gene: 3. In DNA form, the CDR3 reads TGCGCCAGCAGCCCTACAGGGGGCTCCTACAATGAGCAGTTCTTC. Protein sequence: CASSPTGGSYNEQFF.

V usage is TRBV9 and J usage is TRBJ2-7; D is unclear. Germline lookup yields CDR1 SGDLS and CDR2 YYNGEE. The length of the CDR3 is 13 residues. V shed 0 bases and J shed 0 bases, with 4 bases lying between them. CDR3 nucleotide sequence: TGTGCCAGCAGCGTAGGGGCCTCCTACGAGCAGTACTTC. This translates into CASSVGASYEQYF.

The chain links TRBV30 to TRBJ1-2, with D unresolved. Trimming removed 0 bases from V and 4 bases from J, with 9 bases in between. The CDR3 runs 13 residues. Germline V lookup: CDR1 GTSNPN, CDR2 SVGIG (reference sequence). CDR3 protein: CAWSVVRPYGYTF. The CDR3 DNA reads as TGTGCCTGGAGTGTCGTGCGCCCCTATGGCTACACCTTC.

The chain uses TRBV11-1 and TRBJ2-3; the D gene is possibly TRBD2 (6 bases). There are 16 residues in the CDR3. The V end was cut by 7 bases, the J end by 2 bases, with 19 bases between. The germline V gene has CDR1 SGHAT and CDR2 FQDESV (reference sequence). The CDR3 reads CASTSGLNILTDTQYF. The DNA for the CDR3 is TGTGCCAGCACCTCCGGACTAAATATCCTCACAGATACGCAGTATTTT.

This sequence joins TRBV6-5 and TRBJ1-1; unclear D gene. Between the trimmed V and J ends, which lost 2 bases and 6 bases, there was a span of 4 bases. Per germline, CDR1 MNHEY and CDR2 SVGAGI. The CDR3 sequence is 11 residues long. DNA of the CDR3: TGTGCCAGCAGTTACGGCCCTGAAGCTTTCTTT. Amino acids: CASSYGPEAFF.

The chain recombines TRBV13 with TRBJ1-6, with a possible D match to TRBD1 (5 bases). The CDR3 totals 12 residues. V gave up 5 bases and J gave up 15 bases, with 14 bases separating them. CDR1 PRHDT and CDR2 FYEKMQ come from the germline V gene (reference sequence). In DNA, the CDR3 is TGTGCCAGCAGCCTGGGGGGGTCCCACCTCCACTTT. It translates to CASSLGGSHLHF.

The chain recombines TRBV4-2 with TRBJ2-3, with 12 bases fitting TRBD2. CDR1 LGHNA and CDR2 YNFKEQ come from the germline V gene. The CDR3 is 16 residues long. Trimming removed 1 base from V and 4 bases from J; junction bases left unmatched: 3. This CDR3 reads CASSQGPSGGADTQYF. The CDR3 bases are TGTGCCAGCAGCCAAGGGCCTAGCGGGGGGGCAGATACGCAGTATTTT.

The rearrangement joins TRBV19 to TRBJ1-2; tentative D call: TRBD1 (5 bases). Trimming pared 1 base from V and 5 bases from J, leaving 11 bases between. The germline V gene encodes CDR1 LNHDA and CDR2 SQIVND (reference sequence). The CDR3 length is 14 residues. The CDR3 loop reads CASSIGRRGYGYTF. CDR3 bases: TGTGCCAGTAGTATAGGAAGGAGGGGTTATGGCTACACCTTC.

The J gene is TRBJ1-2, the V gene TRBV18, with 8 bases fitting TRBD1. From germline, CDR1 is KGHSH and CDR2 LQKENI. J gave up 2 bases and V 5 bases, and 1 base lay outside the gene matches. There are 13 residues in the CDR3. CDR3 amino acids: CASSRTGNYGYTF. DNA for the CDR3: TGTGCCAGCTCAAGGACAGGGAACTATGGCTACACCTTC.

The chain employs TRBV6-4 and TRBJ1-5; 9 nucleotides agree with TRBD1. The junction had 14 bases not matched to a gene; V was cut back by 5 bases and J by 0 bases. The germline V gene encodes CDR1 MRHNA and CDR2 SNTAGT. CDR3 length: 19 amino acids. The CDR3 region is CASSIQGDRERYSNQPQHF. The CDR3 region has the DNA TGTGCCAGCAGTATCCAGGGGGACAGGGAGCGTTATAGCAATCAGCCCCAGCATTTT.